These T cell receptor beta chains were read from a single sample in a study of blood T cell repertoires in COVID-19. The data were produced by immunoSEQ multiplex PCR, yet TCRdb's version contains in-frame clones alone and is incomplete. The table includes 55,000 to 80,000 clones, about 87% detected once. Input material: peripheral blood. These receptors all stem from a man between 65 and 80 years old with acute or convalescent COVID-19. The CDR3 runs from the conserved cysteine through the conserved F or W. A D gene is named only where the DNA matches it firmly. Clone sizes are given selectively: once, few, many, or a class where the clone is expanded.

J | size | D | V | DNA | CDR3
TRBJ1-1 | NA | NA | TRBV6-5 | TGTGCCAGCAGTTATAGGCCAGGGAACACTGAAGCTTTCTTT | CASSYRPGNTEAFF
TRBJ1-1 | NA | TRBD1 | TRBV5-1 | TGCGCCAGCAGCCTACGGACAGGGAAACTAACTGAAGCTTTCTTT | CASSLRTGKLTEAFF
TRBJ1-2 | NA | NA | TRBV29-1 | TGCAGCGTTGAGCAGGATGGCTACACCTTC | CSVEQDGYTF
TRBJ2-2 | NA | NA | TRBV28 | TGTGCCAGCAGCCGACCCCCCCCCACTACCTCGAACACCGGGGAGCTGTTTTTT | CASSRPPPTTSNTGELFF
TRBJ1-6 | NA | NA | TRBV27 | TGTGCCAGCAGTGAACGGAATTCACCCCTCCACTTT | CASSERNSPLHF
TRBJ1-2 | NA | NA | TRBV27 | TGTGCCAGCAGTTTAGGGGGGAACTATGGCTACACCTTC | CASSLGGNYGYTF
TRBJ1-1 | few | NA | TRBV9 | TGTGCCAGCAGCGTAGATCCTCTAAGGGGCACTGAAGCTTTCTTT | CASSVDPLRGTEAFF
TRBJ2-1 | NA | TRBD2 | TRBV4-1 | TGCGCCAGCAAAGGGAGGGGCCCCTCCTACAATGAGCAGTTCTTC | CASKGRGPSYNEQFF
TRBJ1-6 | NA | NA | TRBV7-8 | TGTGCCAGCAGTCCCCCCGCGAGAAGCGGCTCCTATAATTCACCCCTCCACTTT | CASSPPARSGSYNSPLHF
TRBJ2-1 | NA | TRBD2 | TRBV5-4 | TGTGCCAGCAGCACCGGGACTAGCGGGAGAGTCTACAATGAGCAGTTCTTC | CASSTGTSGRVYNEQFF
TRBJ2-3 | NA | NA | TRBV7-3 | TGTGCCAGCAGCCCGGCCCCCACCGGAGTTAATACGCAGTATTTT | CASSPAPTGVNTQYF
TRBJ1-2 | NA | NA | TRBV2 | TGTGCCAGCAGTGAAGCGCTTCGAGGGTTTAATGGCTACACCTTC | CASSEALRGFNGYTF
TRBJ1-2 | few | TRBD1 | TRBV5-1 | TGCGCCAGCAGCACAACAGGGGGCGGTGGCTACACCTTC | CASSTTGGGGYTF
TRBJ1-2 | few | TRBD1 | TRBV4-1 | TGCGCCAGCAGCTCAGGGGGCCCCGCGGGCTACACCTTC | CASSSGGPAGYTF
TRBJ2-1 | NA | TRBD2 | TRBV6-6 | TGTGCCAGCAGTAGCGGGAGGTGGAATGAGCAGTTCTTC | CASSSGRWNEQFF
TRBJ2-1 | NA | TRBD2 | TRBV10-3 | TGTGCCAGCAGGGAACGACTAGCGGGGGGGCAAAATGAGCAGTTCTTC | CASRERLAGGQNEQFF
TRBJ1-1 | NA | NA | TRBV15 | TGTGCCACCAGCAAGGGGACAACAAGGACGAACACTGAAGCTTTCTTT | CATSKGTTRTNTEAFF
TRBJ1-2 | NA | NA | TRBV7-9 | TGTGCCAGCAGCTTTTCGGGTGGAACCTATGGCTACACCTTC | CASSFSGGTYGYTF
TRBJ1-2 | NA | TRBD1 | TRBV28 | TGTGCCAGCAGTTTATCGGGGCTTAAGGGGGCGGTGAGGTACACCTTC | CASSLSGLKGAVRYTF
TRBJ2-2 | NA | NA | TRBV6-5 | TGTGCCAGCCAAGCGGTCCCACCTAAGACCGGGGAGCTGTTTTTT | CASQAVPPKTGELFF
TRBJ2-5 | NA | NA | TRBV29-1 | TGCAGCGTACCACAGGGTCAAGAGACCCAGTACTTC | CSVPQGQETQYF
TRBJ1-2 | NA | NA | TRBV21-1 | TGTGCCAGCAGCAAAGCGCACGCAGGGAAAGTTAACTATGGCTACACCTTC | CASSKAHAGKVNYGYTF
TRBJ1-2 | NA | TRBD1 | TRBV3-1/TRBV3-2 | TGTGCCAGCACCGGGACAGAGAACTATGGCTACACCTTC | CASTGTENYGYTF
TRBJ2-5 | NA | TRBD1 | TRBV7-9 | TGTGCCAGCAGATCCGGGACAGGGGAGGAGACCCAGTACTTC | CASRSGTGEETQYF
TRBJ1-5 | NA | TRBD1 | TRBV3-1/TRBV3-2 | TGTGCCAGCAGCAACGGACAGGTCGGCAATCAGCCCCAGCATTTT | CASSNGQVGNQPQHF
TRBJ2-2 | NA | NA | TRBV7-3 | TGTGCCAGCAGCCGGACTTCGGACACCGGGGAGCTGTTTTTT | CASSRTSDTGELFF
TRBJ2-1 | few | TRBD2 | TRBV5-1 | TGCGCCAGCAGGGAGGCTAGCGGGCTGTACAATGAGCAGTTCTTC | CASREASGLYNEQFF
TRBJ2-5 | NA | NA | TRBV27 | TGTGCCAGCAGGCACGTAGAATCTTTGTACTTC | CASRHVESLYF
TRBJ2-1 | few | TRBD2 | TRBV6-1 | TGTGCCAGCAGTGATCTAGCGGGGGCCGCCAATGAGCAGTTCTTC | CASSDLAGAANEQFF
TRBJ1-4 | NA | TRBD1 | TRBV10-3 | TGTGCCACCAGACAGGGAAATGAAAAACTGTTTTTT | CATRQGNEKLFF
TRBJ2-1 | NA | NA | TRBV27 | TGTGCCAGCAGGCCTATGGGGGCGCATGTCCGAAATGAGCAGTTCTTC | CASRPMGAHVRNEQFF
TRBJ2-5 | NA | NA | TRBV4-1 | TGCGCCAGCAGCCAAGTGACAGTACAAGAGACCCAGTACTTC | CASSQVTVQETQYF
TRBJ2-7 | NA | NA | TRBV6-5 | TGTGCCAGCAGTTACCCGCTGGGGCAGGGGAAGTACGAGCAGTACTTC | CASSYPLGQGKYEQYF
TRBJ1-2 | NA | TRBD1 | TRBV7-9 | TGTGCCAGCAGCTTTTCCGGGACAGGGTCCTTTATCACCTTC | CASSFSGTGSFITF
TRBJ1-5 | NA | TRBD1 | TRBV27 | TGTGCCAGCAGTCCATCCGGGACAGGGTTTCAGCCCCAGCATTTT | CASSPSGTGFQPQHF
TRBJ2-7 | NA | TRBD2 | TRBV5-4 | TGTGCCAGCAGCGGACTAGCGGGGAGCTCCTACGAGCAGTACTTC | CASSGLAGSSYEQYF
TRBJ1-4 | once | NA | TRBV7-2 | TGTGCCAGCAGCTTAGATCTTGAAAAACTGTTTTTT | CASSLDLEKLFF
TRBJ2-1 | NA | TRBD2 | TRBV18 | TGTGCCAGCTCACGACTAGCGGGGGGTTACAATGAGCAGTTCTTC | CASSRLAGGYNEQFF
TRBJ1-2 | NA | NA | TRBV28 | TGTGCCAGCAGGAGGGGGATGGGCTACACCTTC | CASRRGMGYTF
TRBJ1-5 | NA | NA | TRBV5-1 | TGCGCCAGCAGCTTGAGTGGGGGCAGTCAGCCCCAGCATTTT | CASSLSGGSQPQHF
TRBJ2-7 | NA | NA | TRBV19 | TGTGCCAGTAGTATAGGTACAGGGCCCTACGAGCAGTACTTC | CASSIGTGPYEQYF
TRBJ2-3 | once | TRBD2 | TRBV28 | TGTGCCAGCAGTATCCAGACTAGCGGGAACACAGATACGCAGTATTTT | CASSIQTSGNTDTQYF
TRBJ2-7 | NA | TRBD2 | TRBV10-2 | TGCGCCAGCAGAGGGACTAGCGGGGGCAAGCAGTACTTC | CASRGTSGGKQYF
TRBJ2-3 | NA | NA | TRBV19 | TGTGCCAGTAGTATATGGGCTAGCCTGTCAGATACGCAGTATTTT | CASSIWASLSDTQYF
TRBJ1-1 | NA | NA | TRBV5-1 | TGCGCCAGCAGCGAACAGGAGATAGCTGAAGCTTTCTTT | CASSEQEIAEAFF
TRBJ1-6 | NA | TRBD1 | TRBV6-5 | TGTGCCAGCAGACCGGGACAGGCCCCTAATTCACCCCTCCACTTT | CASRPGQAPNSPLHF
TRBJ1-3 | NA | TRBD1 | TRBV3-1/TRBV3-2 | TGTGCCAGCAGTCCAACGCCGGGACAGGGGGCAGGAAACACCATATATTTT | CASSPTPGQGAGNTIYF
TRBJ1-3 | once | NA | TRBV3-1/TRBV3-2 | TGTGCCACAAAGGAACAGGGAAATACAAACACCATATATTTT | CATKEQGNTNTIYF
TRBJ2-5 | once | NA | TRBV19 | TGTGCCAGTAGTATAGATCAGGCAGGGGCGAAAGAGACCCAGTACTTC | CASSIDQAGAKETQYF
TRBJ1-1 | NA | NA | TRBV27 | TGTGCCAGCACATCAACCTACAGGACCGGGAGGGAAGCTTTCTTT | CASTSTYRTGREAFF
TRBJ2-6 | NA | TRBD1 | TRBV27 | TGTGCCAGCAGGACAGGGGATTCCTCTGGGGCCAACGTCCTGACTTTC | CASRTGDSSGANVLTF
TRBJ2-1 | NA | TRBD2 | TRBV15 | TGTGCCACCAGCACAGGACTAGCGGGAACCAATGAGCAGTTCTTC | CATSTGLAGTNEQFF
TRBJ2-7 | NA | TRBD1 | TRBV29-1 | TGCAGCGTTAGGTCAGGGGGCCCCCAGGAGCAGTACTTC | CSVRSGGPQEQYF
TRBJ2-5 | NA | TRBD1 | TRBV28 | TGTGCCAGCCGCAATGCCGGGACAGGATATCAAGAGACCCAGTACTTC | CASRNAGTGYQETQYF
TRBJ1-5 | NA | NA | TRBV2 | TGTGCCAGCAGCGCCCCAGGAGGCAACAATCAGCCCCAGCATTTT | CASSAPGGNNQPQHF
TRBJ2-2 | NA | NA | TRBV2 | TGTGCCAGCAGTTGGGACGGGACAAACACCGGGGAGCTGTTTTTT | CASSWDGTNTGELFF
TRBJ2-1 | NA | TRBD2 | TRBV28 | TGTGCCAGCAGCCCCGTTATAGCGGGAGATTATGAGCAGTTCTTC | CASSPVIAGDYEQFF
TRBJ2-5 | NA | TRBD2 | TRBV14 | TGTGCCAGCAGCCGCGGGACTACCCAAGAGACCCAGTACTTC | CASSRGTTQETQYF
TRBJ1-2 | NA | NA | TRBV27 | TGTGCCAGCAGTTTATCGATAAACGTGGCAGGAGGTGGCTACACCTTC | CASSLSINVAGGGYTF
TRBJ1-1 | once | NA | TRBV19 | TGTGCCAGTAGTATAGTGGAGGGCGGGAACACTGAAGCTTTCTTT | CASSIVEGGNTEAFF